This TCR beta chain derives from a study of blood T cells in healthy people across ages. Study-level findings and limits: PBMCs went unsorted, and a conclusive naive versus antigen-experienced comparison was therefore prevented.

The CDR3 spans 14 residues. With V trimmed by 4 bases and J by 8 bases, 11 bases remained unmatched. Per the germline V gene, CDR1 is SGHRS and CDR2 is YFSETQ. This clonotype was recorded at least ten times. Its antigen is undetermined. The authors ran a second PCR of about 7 to 12 cycles using a sample-barcoded 5' primer and a J-beta primer mix. TCRdb independently ran MiXCR on the 5' RACE reads; one entry per CDR3 protein. The sample includes approximately 960,000 distinct CDR3 sequences, almost 30% seen only once; the top ten take 9.5% to 13%. A further study also used this sample, focusing on T cells of mothers and their children.

This TCR came from a middle-aged woman in good health. Sequencing was performed on blood. The V gene is TRBV5-1, the J gene TRBJ1-2, with TRBD1 identical over 7 bases. The CDR3 DNA is TGCGCCAGCAGCGAGTGGACAGGATCGGACGGCTACACCTTC. Protein product: CASSEWTGSDGYTF.